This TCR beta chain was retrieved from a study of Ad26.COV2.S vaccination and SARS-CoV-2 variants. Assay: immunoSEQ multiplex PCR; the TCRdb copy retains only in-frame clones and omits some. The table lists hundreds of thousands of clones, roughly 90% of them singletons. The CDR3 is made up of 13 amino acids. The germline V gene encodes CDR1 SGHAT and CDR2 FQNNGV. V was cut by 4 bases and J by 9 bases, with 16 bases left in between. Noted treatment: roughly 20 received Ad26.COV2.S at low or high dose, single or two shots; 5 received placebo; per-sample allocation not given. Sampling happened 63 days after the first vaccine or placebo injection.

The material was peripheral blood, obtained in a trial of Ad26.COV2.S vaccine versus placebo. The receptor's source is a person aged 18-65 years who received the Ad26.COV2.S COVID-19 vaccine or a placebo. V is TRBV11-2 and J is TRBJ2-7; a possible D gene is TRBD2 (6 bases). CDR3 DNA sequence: TGTGCCAGCAGCTCGGACTATGGGCAAGGGCAGTACTTC. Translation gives CASSSDYGQGQYF. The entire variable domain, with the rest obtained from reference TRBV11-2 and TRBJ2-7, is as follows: EAGVAQSPRYKIIEKRQSVAFWCNPISGHATLYWYQQILGQGPKLLIQFQNNGVVDDSQLPKDRFSAERLKGVDSTLKIQPAKLEDSAVYLCASSSDYGQGQYFGPGTRLTVT.